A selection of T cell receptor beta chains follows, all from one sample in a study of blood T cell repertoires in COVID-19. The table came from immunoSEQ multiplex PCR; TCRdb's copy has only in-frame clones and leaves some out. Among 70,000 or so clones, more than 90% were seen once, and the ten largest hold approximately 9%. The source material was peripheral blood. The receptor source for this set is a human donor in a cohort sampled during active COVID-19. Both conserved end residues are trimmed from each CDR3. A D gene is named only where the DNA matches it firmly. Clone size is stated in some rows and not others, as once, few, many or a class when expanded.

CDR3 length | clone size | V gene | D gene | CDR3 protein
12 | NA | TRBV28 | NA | ASSSRRGRDTQY
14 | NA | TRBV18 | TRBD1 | ASSPIWTGDTDTQY
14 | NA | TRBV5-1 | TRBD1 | ASSFQGALGRETQY
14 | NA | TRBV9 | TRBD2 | ASSVGAGGRADTQY
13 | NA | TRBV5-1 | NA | ASSLAWTVNTEAF
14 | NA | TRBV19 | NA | ASSIIPRRVREKLF
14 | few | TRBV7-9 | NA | ASVRSEGRSYNEQF
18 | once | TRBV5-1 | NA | ASSLGGPSGLLGRQETQY
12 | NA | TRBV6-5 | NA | ASRQLGSNSPLH
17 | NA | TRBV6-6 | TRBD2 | ASSPTGTSGKANTGELF
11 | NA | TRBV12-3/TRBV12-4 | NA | ASSLVGGGTSF
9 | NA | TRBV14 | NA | ASGLYNEQF
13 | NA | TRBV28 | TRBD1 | ASTRTGGLNSPLH
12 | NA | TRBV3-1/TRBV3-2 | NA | ASSRNKGRETQY
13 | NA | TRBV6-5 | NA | ASSTRTDMNTEAF
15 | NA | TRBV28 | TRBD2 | ASSQGLAGGITDTQY
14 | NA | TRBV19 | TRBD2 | ASSMGLAGGTYEQY
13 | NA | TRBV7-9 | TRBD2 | ASSRQGLAGETQY
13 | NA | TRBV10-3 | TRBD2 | AISRLAGAQETQY
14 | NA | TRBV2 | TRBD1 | ASRDRTGGNTDTQY
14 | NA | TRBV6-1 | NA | ASSARPSGEGAEAF
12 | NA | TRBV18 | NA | ASSPSGGAREQY
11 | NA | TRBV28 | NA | ASSLSGTYEQY
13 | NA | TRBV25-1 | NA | ASSESGQRGYGYT
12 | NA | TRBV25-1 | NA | ASSELGGEETQY
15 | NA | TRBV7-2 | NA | ASSLRLLGQGSYEQY
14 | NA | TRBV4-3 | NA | ASSQQGPGAYNEQF
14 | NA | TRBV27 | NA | ASSLPWRGRNSPLH
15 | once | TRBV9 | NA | ASSLRVTGDGANVLT
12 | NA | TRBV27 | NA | ASSLFRDQETQY
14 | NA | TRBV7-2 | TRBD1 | ASSPQGALFNNEQF
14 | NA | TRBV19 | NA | ASSIGSGGGTDTQY
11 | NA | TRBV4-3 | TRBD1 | ASSQGQIYGYT
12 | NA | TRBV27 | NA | ASSRYGQTGELF
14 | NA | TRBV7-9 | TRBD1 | ASQGARTGSSYEQY
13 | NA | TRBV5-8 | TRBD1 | ASSYGDRGTYEQY
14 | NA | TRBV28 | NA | ASSPYGSAGYNEQF
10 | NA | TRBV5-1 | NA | ASSADKETQY
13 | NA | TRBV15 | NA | ATSRDGDSNQPQH
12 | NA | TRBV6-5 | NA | ATHSASVYNEQF
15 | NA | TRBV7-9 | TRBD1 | ASSFKGDRVWSTEAF
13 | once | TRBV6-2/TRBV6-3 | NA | ASSYGQGLGNEQF
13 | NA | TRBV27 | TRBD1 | ASISRQGMEETQY
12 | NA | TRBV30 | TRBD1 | AWSVGTGNEKLF
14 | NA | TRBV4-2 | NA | ASSQVMTGGHQPQH
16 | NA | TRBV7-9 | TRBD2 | ASSLAGRGAGGDNEQF
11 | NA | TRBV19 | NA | ASSTGGSYEQY
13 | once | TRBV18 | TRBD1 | ASSPDGGQNEKLF
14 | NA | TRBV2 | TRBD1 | ASSGPGTGGASGYT
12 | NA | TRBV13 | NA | ASRRVDSTYEQY
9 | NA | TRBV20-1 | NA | SASGSYEQF
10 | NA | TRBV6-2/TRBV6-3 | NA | ASSFGHNEQF